Listed here are 2 T cell receptor beta chains from one sample, sequenced in a study of T cells in Graves' hyperthyroidism and ophthalmopathy. Researchers took RNA transcripts and amplified the TCR beta CDR3 regions from them. HTBI primers were employed in a first-round RT-PCR of the TCR CDR3. TCRdb reprocessed the multiplex PCR reads with MiXCR, giving one entry per CDR3 protein. The table shows some 550,000 distinct CDR3 sequences, with less than 25% occurring only once. The sequencing input was blood. The receptors were sampled from a man aged 18 to 35 with Graves' hyperthyroidism.

This clonotype has at least ten counts. The chain joins TRBV7-9 to TRBJ2-7; D is ambiguous. This CDR3 is built from 12 residues. Germline V gene data show CDR1 as SEHNR and CDR2 as FQNEAQ (reference sequence). Trimming pared 3 bases from V and 7 bases from J, leaving 10 bases between. The CDR3 coding sequence is TGTGCCAGCAGCTTGTCGTTTGGGGAGCAGTACTTC. This gives the protein CASSLSFGEQYF.

There are a few counts of this clonotype. The chain employs TRBV3-1 and TRBJ1-1; D is possibly TRBD1 (5 bases). CDR3 length: 15 amino acids. V was clipped by 8 bases and J by 1 base, with 17 bases between them. Germline CDR1 reads LGHDT; CDR2 reads YNNKEL (reference sequence). CDR3 region: CASYESGTKNTEAFF. The CDR3 DNA reads TGTGCCAGCTATGAGTCCGGGACTAAGAACACTGAAGCTTTCTTT.